Given below is one T cell receptor beta chain in context. What it binds is unknown. Some clones are missing from TCRdb's copy, which holds only in-frame ones; the method was immunoSEQ multiplex PCR. The sample has about 16,000 clones, approximately 71% seen once. This specimen belongs to a study of neoadjuvant anti-PD-1 for oral cavity cancer. Germline V gene sequence: CDR1 SGHRS, CDR2 YFSETQ. Losses at the gene ends were 7 bases for V and 7 bases for J; bases not matched to a gene: 8. The CDR3 is 14 residues long. Overall study results and limits: Higher pretreatment Treg/Th17 ratios tracked higher pretreatment blood clonality.

The receptor comes from a person aged 35-79 years with oral cavity squamous cell carcinoma. The chain combines TRBV5-1 with TRBJ2-1; 10 nucleotides match TRBD2. The material sequenced was PBMCs, taken before nivolumab (anti-PD-1) treatment. The CDR3 loop is CASRDTSGTNEQFF. CDR3 in DNA: TGCGCCAGCCGAGACACTAGCGGGACAAATGAGCAGTTCTTC.